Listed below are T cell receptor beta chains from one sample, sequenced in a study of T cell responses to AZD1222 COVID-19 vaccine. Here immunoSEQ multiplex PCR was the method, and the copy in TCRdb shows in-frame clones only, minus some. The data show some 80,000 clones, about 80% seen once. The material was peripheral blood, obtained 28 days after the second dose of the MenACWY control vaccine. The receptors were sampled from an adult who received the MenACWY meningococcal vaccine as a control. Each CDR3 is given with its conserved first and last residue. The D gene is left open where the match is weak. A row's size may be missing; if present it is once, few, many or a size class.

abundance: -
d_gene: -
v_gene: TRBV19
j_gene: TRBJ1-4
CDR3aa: CASSGDGTNEKLFF
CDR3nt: TGTGCCAGTAGTGGGGACGGAACTAATGAAAAACTGTTTTTT

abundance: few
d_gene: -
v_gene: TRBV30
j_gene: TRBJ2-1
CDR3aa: CAWSQNNEQFF
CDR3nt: TGTGCCTGGAGCCAGAACAATGAGCAGTTCTTC

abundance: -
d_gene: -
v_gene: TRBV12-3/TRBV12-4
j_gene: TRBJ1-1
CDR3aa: CASTQTGRAEAFF
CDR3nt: TGTGCCAGCACTCAAACAGGGCGGGCTGAAGCTTTCTTT

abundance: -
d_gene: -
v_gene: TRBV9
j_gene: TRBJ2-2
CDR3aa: CASSVEVAPTGELFF
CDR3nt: TGTGCCAGCAGCGTAGAGGTAGCCCCCACCGGGGAGCTGTTTTTT

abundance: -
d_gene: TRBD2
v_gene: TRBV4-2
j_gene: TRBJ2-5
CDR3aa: CASSQAGGGQETQYF
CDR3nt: TGTGCCAGCAGCCAAGCGGGAGGTGGGCAAGAGACCCAGTACTTC

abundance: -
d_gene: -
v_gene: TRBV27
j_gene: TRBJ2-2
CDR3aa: CASRPSQGGELFF
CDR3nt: TGTGCCAGCAGGCCATCCCAGGGTGGGGAGCTGTTTTTT

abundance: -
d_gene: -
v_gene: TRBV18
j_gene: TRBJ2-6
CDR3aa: CASSFQGRSGANVLTF
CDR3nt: TGTGCCAGCTCATTTCAGGGTCGCTCTGGGGCCAACGTCCTGACTTTC

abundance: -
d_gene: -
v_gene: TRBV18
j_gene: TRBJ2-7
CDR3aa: CASSPNPLRYYEQYF
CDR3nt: TGTGCCAGCTCACCAAACCCCCTACGGTACTACGAGCAGTACTTC

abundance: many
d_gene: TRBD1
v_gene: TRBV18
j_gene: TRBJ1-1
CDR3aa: CASSLAGQGVMNTEAFF
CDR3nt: TGTGCCAGCTCACTGGCCGGACAGGGGGTAATGAACACTGAAGCTTTCTTT

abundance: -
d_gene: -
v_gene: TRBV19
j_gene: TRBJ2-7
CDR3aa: CASSITETSEQYF
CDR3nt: TGTGCCAGTAGTATTACAGAGACGAGCGAGCAGTACTTC

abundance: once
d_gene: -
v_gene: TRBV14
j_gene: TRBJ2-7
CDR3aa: CASSRWAGMYEQYF
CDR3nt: TGTGCCAGCAGCCGGTGGGCAGGCATGTACGAGCAGTACTTC

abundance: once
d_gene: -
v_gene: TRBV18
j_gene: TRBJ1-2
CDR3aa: CASSPDRNYGYTF
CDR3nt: TGTGCCAGCTCGCCAGACAGGAACTATGGCTACACCTTC

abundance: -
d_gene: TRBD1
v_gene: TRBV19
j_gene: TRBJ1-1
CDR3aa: CASSIVRTGVTEAFF
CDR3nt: TGTGCCAGTAGTATAGTCAGGACAGGGGTTACTGAAGCTTTCTTT

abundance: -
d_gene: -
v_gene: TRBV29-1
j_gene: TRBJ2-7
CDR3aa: CSVLTQGLYEQYF
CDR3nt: TGCAGCGTCCTAACCCAGGGTTTATACGAGCAGTACTTC

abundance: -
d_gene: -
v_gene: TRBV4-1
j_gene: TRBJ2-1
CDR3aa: CASSQAKEYNEQFF
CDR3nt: TGCGCCAGCAGCCAAGCCAAGGAGTACAATGAGCAGTTCTTC

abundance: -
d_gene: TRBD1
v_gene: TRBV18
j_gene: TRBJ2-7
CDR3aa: CASSLDLGQGGQYF
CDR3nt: TGTGCCAGCTCACTAGACCTGGGACAGGGCGGGCAGTACTTC

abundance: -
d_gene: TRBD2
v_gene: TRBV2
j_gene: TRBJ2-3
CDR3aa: CASTASGFSTDTQYF
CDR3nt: TGTGCCAGCACAGCTAGCGGATTTAGCACAGATACGCAGTATTTT

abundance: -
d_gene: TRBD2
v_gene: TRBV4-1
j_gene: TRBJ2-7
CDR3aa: CASSQDRGGRVQYF
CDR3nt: TGCGCCAGCAGCCAAGATCGGGGGGGACGAGTGCAGTACTTC

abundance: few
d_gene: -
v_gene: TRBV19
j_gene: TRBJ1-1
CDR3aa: CASSIDVPGNTEAFF
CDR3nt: TGTGCCAGTAGTATAGATGTTCCGGGGAACACTGAAGCTTTCTTT

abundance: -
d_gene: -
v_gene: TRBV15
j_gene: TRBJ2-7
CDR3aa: CATSRDSEGHEQYF
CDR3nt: TGTGCCACCAGCAGAGATAGCGAGGGCCACGAGCAGTACTTC

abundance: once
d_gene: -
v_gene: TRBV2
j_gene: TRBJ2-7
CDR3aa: CASHSGTAEQYF
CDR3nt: TGTGCCAGCCACTCAGGGACCGCCGAGCAGTACTTC

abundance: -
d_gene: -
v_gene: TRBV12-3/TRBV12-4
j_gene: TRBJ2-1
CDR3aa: CASSLFDHNEQFF
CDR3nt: TGTGCCAGCAGTTTATTCGACCACAATGAGCAGTTCTTC

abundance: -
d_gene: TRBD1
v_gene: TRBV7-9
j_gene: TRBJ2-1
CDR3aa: CASSYGGTGGHDEQFF
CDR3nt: TGTGCCAGCAGCTACGGTGGGACAGGGGGCCACGATGAGCAGTTCTTC

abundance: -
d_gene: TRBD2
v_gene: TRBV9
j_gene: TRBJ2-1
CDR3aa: CASSVATRVPGLAGGPYNEQFF
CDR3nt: TGTGCCAGCAGCGTAGCTACCAGGGTACCGGGACTAGCGGGAGGGCCCTACAATGAGCAGTTCTTC

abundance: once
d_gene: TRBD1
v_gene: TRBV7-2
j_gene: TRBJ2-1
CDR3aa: CASSLSPQGAISYNEQFF
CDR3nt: TGTGCCAGCAGCTTAAGTCCACAGGGGGCTATTTCCTACAATGAGCAGTTCTTC

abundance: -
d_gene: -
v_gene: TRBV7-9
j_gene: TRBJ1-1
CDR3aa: CASSLGQGLGAAFF
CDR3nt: TGTGCCAGCAGCTTAGGTCAGGGGCTAGGGGCCGCTTTCTTT

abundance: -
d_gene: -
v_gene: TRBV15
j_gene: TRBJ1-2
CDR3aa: CATSRDLGGANGYTF
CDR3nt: TGTGCCACCAGCAGAGATCTAGGGGGGGCTAATGGCTACACCTTC

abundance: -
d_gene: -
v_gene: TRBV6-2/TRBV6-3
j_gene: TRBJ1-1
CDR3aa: CASSYSVSPRGNTEAFF
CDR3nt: TGTGCCAGCAGTTACTCCGTATCGCCCAGGGGGAACACTGAAGCTTTCTTT

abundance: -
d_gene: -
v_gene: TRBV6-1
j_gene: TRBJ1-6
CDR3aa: CASSEVDVRSPLHF
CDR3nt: TGTGCCAGCAGTGAAGTCGACGTCCGTTCACCCCTCCACTTT

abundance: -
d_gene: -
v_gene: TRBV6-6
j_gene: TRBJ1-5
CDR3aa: CASTSRREQPQHF
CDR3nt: TGTGCCAGCACTTCAAGGAGGGAACAGCCCCAGCATTTT

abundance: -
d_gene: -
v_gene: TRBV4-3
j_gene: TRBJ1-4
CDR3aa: CASSQESTTNEKLFF
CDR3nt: TGCGCCAGCAGCCAAGAGAGTACAACTAATGAAAAACTGTTTTTT

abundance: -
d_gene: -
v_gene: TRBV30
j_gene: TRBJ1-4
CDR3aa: CACRSYGEKLFF
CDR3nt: TGTGCCTGTCGAAGTTACGGGGAAAAACTGTTTTTT

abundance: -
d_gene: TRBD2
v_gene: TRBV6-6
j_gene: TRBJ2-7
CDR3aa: CASRSTSGRAYEQYF
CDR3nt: TGTGCCAGCAGATCCACTAGCGGGAGGGCCTACGAGCAGTACTTC

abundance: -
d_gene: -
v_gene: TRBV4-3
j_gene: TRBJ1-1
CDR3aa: CASSQSRLAEAFF
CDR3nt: TGCGCCAGCAGCCAATCTCGGTTAGCTGAAGCTTTCTTT

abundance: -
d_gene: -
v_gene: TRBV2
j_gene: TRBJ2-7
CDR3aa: CATRLNSYEQYF
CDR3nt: TGTGCCACCCGACTGAACTCCTACGAGCAGTACTTC

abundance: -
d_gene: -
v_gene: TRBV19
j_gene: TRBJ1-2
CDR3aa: CASSPITGGGYTF
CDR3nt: TGTGCCAGTAGTCCGATAACCGGCGGGGGCTACACCTTC

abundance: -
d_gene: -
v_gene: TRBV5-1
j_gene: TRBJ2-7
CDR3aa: CASSLAGDWPYEQYF
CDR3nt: TGCGCCAGCAGCTTGGCCGGTGACTGGCCCTACGAGCAGTACTTC

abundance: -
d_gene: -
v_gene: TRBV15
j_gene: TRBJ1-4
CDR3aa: CATSRGLMEKLFF
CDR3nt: TGTGCCACCAGCCGAGGGCTTATGGAAAAACTGTTTTTT

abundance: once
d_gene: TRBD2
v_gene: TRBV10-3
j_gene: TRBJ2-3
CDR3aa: CATAPRLAEFSTDTQYF
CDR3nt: TGTGCCACCGCGCCCCGACTAGCCGAATTTAGCACAGATACGCAGTATTTT

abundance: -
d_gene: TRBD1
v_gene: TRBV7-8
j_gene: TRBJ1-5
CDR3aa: CASSADRELNQPQHF
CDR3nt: TGTGCCAGCAGCGCGGACAGGGAGCTTAATCAGCCCCAGCATTTT

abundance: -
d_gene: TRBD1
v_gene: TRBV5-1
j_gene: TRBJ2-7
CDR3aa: CASSLSPGTGYEQYF
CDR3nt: TGCGCCAGCAGCTTGAGCCCCGGGACAGGCTACGAGCAGTACTTC

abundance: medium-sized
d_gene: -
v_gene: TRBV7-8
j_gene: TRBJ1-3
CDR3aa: CASSLLTVNSGNTIYF
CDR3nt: TGTGCCAGCAGCTTACTGACAGTGAACTCTGGAAACACCATATATTTT

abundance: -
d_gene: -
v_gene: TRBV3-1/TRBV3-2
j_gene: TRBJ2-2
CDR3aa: CASSHGSLGTGELFF
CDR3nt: TGTGCCAGCAGCCACGGCTCCCTGGGGACCGGGGAGCTGTTTTTT

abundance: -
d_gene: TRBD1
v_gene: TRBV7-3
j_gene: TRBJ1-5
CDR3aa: CASSSYEGTGEDNQPQHF
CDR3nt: TGTGCCAGCAGCTCCTATGAAGGGACAGGGGAAGACAATCAGCCCCAGCATTTT

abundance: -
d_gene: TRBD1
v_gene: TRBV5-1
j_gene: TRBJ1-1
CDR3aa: CASSLTGEENTEAFF
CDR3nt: TGCGCCAGCAGCTTGACAGGGGAAGAGAACACTGAAGCTTTCTTT

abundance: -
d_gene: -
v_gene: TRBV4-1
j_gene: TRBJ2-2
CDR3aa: CASSQDHGGANTGELFF
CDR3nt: TGCGCCAGCAGCCAAGATCATGGTGGAGCGAACACCGGGGAGCTGTTTTTT

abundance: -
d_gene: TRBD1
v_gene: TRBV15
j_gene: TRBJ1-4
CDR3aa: CATSREGTGREKLFF
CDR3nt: TGTGCCACCAGCAGAGAAGGGACAGGGAGGGAAAAACTGTTTTTT